The rows below give T cell receptor beta chains drawn from one sample of a study of cytomegalovirus exposure and HLA in healthy donors. TCRdb's copy holds only in-frame clones and misses some; the assay was immunoSEQ multiplex PCR. This repertoire shows 100,000 to 150,000 clones, about 93% found once; its top ten account for roughly 1.2%. The sample comprised PBMCs. The receptors come from a woman aged 18 to 35 in good health and CMV-seronegative. The CDR3 runs from the conserved cysteine through the conserved F or W. The D gene is left open where the match is weak. Only some rows state a clone size, as once, few, many or a class for expanded clones.

D gene | CDR3 length | J gene | V gene | clone size | CDR3 DNA | CDR3 protein
TRBD2 | 16 | TRBJ2-7 | TRBV5-1 | NA | TGCGCCAGCAGCTTGGACGCGGCGGGGGTCGCTAGCGAGCAGTACTTC | CASSLDAAGVASEQYF
NA | 13 | TRBJ2-1 | TRBV15 | NA | TGTGCCACCAGCAGAGGGACTAATAATGAGCAGTTCTTC | CATSRGTNNEQFF
NA | 12 | TRBJ1-2 | TRBV29-1 | NA | TGCAGCGTACAAAGACAGGCCTATGGCTACACCTTC | CSVQRQAYGYTF
NA | 13 | TRBJ1-2 | TRBV5-4 | NA | TGTGCCAGCAGCTCGGACAGCTCGTATGGCTACACCTTC | CASSSDSSYGYTF
NA | 14 | TRBJ1-3 | TRBV2 | NA | TGTGCCAGCAGTGAAGGGTTTACAGGAAACACCATATATTTT | CASSEGFTGNTIYF
NA | 15 | TRBJ1-5 | TRBV6-1 | few | TGTGCCAGCAGTGAAGTTGAGGAGGGAGGTCAGCCCCAGCATTTT | CASSEVEEGGQPQHF
NA | 14 | TRBJ2-3 | TRBV18 | NA | TGTGCCAGCTCACCGTCGGGGGATCCGGATACGCAGTATTTT | CASSPSGDPDTQYF
NA | 15 | TRBJ2-7 | TRBV6-5 | NA | TGTGCCAGCAGATCTAGGAGGGATGCGGCCTACGAGCAGTACTTC | CASRSRRDAAYEQYF
NA | 13 | TRBJ2-3 | TRBV27 | NA | TGTGCCAGCAGGCCCGGAGGAACCGATACGCAGTATTTT | CASRPGGTDTQYF
NA | 14 | TRBJ1-6 | TRBV5-1 | NA | TGCGCCAGCAGCTTGCAGTCCGGGAATTCACCCCTCCACTTT | CASSLQSGNSPLHF
NA | 16 | TRBJ2-1 | TRBV29-1 | NA | TGCAGCGTTGTGTCCCTTTCGGGAGAGACCTACAATGAGCAGTTCTTC | CSVVSLSGETYNEQFF
TRBD1 | 13 | TRBJ1-1 | TRBV7-9 | few | TGTGCCAGCAGCGGCGCGGACAGGGGTGAAGCTTTCTTT | CASSGADRGEAFF
TRBD2 | 15 | TRBJ2-1 | TRBV30 | NA | TGTGCCTGGAGCCTGACTAGCGGGACCTACAATGAGCAGTTCTTC | CAWSLTSGTYNEQFF
TRBD2 | 16 | TRBJ2-3 | TRBV7-3 | NA | TGTGCCAGCAGCTTAAATCGGGGAGGGTCCACAGATACGCAGTATTTT | CASSLNRGGSTDTQYF
TRBD2 | 20 | TRBJ2-1 | TRBV19 | NA | TGTGCCAGTAGTCACTCTGGACTAGCGGGAGGGAGATTTGGATTAGGTGAGCAGTTCTTC | CASSHSGLAGGRFGLGEQFF
TRBD1 | 15 | TRBJ1-1 | TRBV9 | NA | TGTGCCAGCAGCGTTGGACAGGTGTTTGGAACTGAAGCTTTCTTT | CASSVGQVFGTEAFF
TRBD2 | 16 | TRBJ2-3 | TRBV9 | NA | TGTGCCAGCAGCGCAACTAGCGGGGGGGCGGCAGATACGCAGTATTTT | CASSATSGGAADTQYF
NA | 10 | TRBJ1-1 | TRBV29-1 | NA | TGCAGCGGGCTAGGGGGTGAGGCTTTCTTT | CSGLGGEAFF